Listed below are T cell receptor beta chains from one sample, sequenced in a study of shared clonotypes between healthy human individuals. Method: immunoSEQ multiplex PCR; TCRdb's copy keeps in-frame clones and lacks some. Of over 2 million clones in the sample, roughly 95% were seen once. The sequenced material came from naive CD8+ T cells sorted from blood. These TCRs come from a young man in good health. The CDR3 runs from the conserved cysteine through the conserved F or W. The D gene is left open where the match is weak. The size of a clone is reported for some rows only, either as once, few or many, or as a class for expanded clones.

CDR3 protein: CASSPLPGNEQFF; CDR3 DNA: TGTGCCAGCAGTCCCCTCCCAGGGAATGAGCAGTTCTTC; clone size: .; D gene: .; J gene: TRBJ2-1; V gene: TRBV6-5
CDR3 protein: CASSYLDRNYEQYF; CDR3 DNA: TGTGCCAGCAGTTACCTGGACAGAAACTACGAGCAGTACTTC; clone size: once; D gene: .; J gene: TRBJ2-7; V gene: TRBV6-5
CDR3 protein: CASSQVRFYEQYF; CDR3 DNA: TGCGCCAGCAGCCAAGTACGGTTCTACGAGCAGTACTTC; clone size: .; D gene: .; J gene: TRBJ2-7; V gene: TRBV4-1
CDR3 protein: CASSLRRQGTYEQYF; CDR3 DNA: TGCGCCAGCAGCCTCCGCCGGCAGGGAACCTACGAGCAGTACTTC; clone size: .; D gene: .; J gene: TRBJ2-7; V gene: TRBV4-3
CDR3 protein: CASSLDGLNTEAFF; CDR3 DNA: TGTGCCAGCAGCCTCGACGGATTGAACACTGAAGCTTTCTTT; clone size: .; D gene: .; J gene: TRBJ1-1; V gene: TRBV4-2
CDR3 protein: CASSFLGYEQYF; CDR3 DNA: TGTGCCAGCAGTTTTTTAGGGTACGAGCAGTACTTC; clone size: .; D gene: .; J gene: TRBJ2-7; V gene: TRBV27
CDR3 protein: CASSGLAGDNEQFF; CDR3 DNA: TGTGCCAGCAGTGGACTAGCGGGAGACAATGAGCAGTTCTTC; clone size: .; D gene: TRBD2; J gene: TRBJ2-1; V gene: TRBV2
CDR3 protein: CASSSTGVENSPLHF; CDR3 DNA: TGCGCCAGCAGTTCGACGGGGGTGGAGAATTCACCCCTCCACTTT; clone size: once; D gene: .; J gene: TRBJ1-6; V gene: TRBV5-1
CDR3 protein: CASSQDPGTSGYNEQFF; CDR3 DNA: TGCGCCAGCAGCCAAGATCCCGGGACTAGCGGGTACAATGAGCAGTTCTTC; clone size: .; D gene: TRBD2; J gene: TRBJ2-1; V gene: TRBV4-1
CDR3 protein: CASSATGEGTGELFF; CDR3 DNA: TGTGCCAGTAGTGCGACAGGGGAAGGGACCGGGGAGCTGTTTTTT; clone size: .; D gene: TRBD1; J gene: TRBJ2-2; V gene: TRBV19
CDR3 protein: CASSGGDSETEAFF; CDR3 DNA: TGTGCCAGCAGCGGGGGGGACAGTGAGACTGAAGCTTTCTTT; clone size: .; D gene: TRBD1; J gene: TRBJ1-1; V gene: TRBV9
CDR3 protein: CASSPDRGYYNEQFF; CDR3 DNA: TGTGCCAGCAGCCCGGACAGGGGGTACTACAATGAGCAGTTCTTC; clone size: .; D gene: TRBD1; J gene: TRBJ2-1; V gene: TRBV6-6
CDR3 protein: CASSVDGGQETQYF; CDR3 DNA: TGTGCCAGCAGCGTAGATGGGGGACAAGAGACCCAGTACTTC; clone size: .; D gene: .; J gene: TRBJ2-5; V gene: TRBV9
CDR3 protein: CASSLAIYGGEQFF; CDR3 DNA: TGTGCCAGCAGCTTAGCGATTTATGGCGGTGAGCAGTTCTTC; clone size: .; D gene: .; J gene: TRBJ2-1; V gene: TRBV7-9
CDR3 protein: CASSPLEGRGIGETQYF; CDR3 DNA: TGTGCCAGCAGCCCCTTAGAAGGCAGGGGGATAGGGGAGACCCAGTACTTC; clone size: .; D gene: TRBD1; J gene: TRBJ2-5; V gene: TRBV7-2
CDR3 protein: CASSIAESSYEQYF; CDR3 DNA: TGTGCCAGTAGTATAGCTGAAAGCTCCTACGAGCAGTACTTC; clone size: .; D gene: .; J gene: TRBJ2-7; V gene: TRBV19
CDR3 protein: CASSVLRQGGSVETQYF; CDR3 DNA: TGTGCCAGCAGCGTCCTAAGACAGGGAGGCTCAGTGGAGACCCAGTACTTC; clone size: once; D gene: .; J gene: TRBJ2-5; V gene: TRBV7-2
CDR3 protein: CASSPPGGAETQYF; CDR3 DNA: TGTGCCAGCTCACCACCGGGGGGCGCGGAGACCCAGTACTTC; clone size: .; D gene: .; J gene: TRBJ2-5; V gene: TRBV18
CDR3 protein: CASRDSYEQYF; CDR3 DNA: TGTGCCAGCAGGGACAGCTACGAGCAGTACTTC; clone size: .; D gene: .; J gene: TRBJ2-7; V gene: TRBV4-2
CDR3 protein: CASSGTASYEQYF; CDR3 DNA: TGTGCCAGCAGTGGGACAGCCTCCTACGAGCAGTACTTC; clone size: .; D gene: .; J gene: TRBJ2-7; V gene: TRBV2
CDR3 protein: CASSPWVNGPYEQYF; CDR3 DNA: TGTGCCAGCAGTCCCTGGGTAAACGGACCCTACGAGCAGTACTTC; clone size: .; D gene: .; J gene: TRBJ2-7; V gene: TRBV6-6
CDR3 protein: CASSLGTDEAFF; CDR3 DNA: TGTGCCAGCAGCTTAGGGACGGATGAAGCTTTCTTT; clone size: .; D gene: .; J gene: TRBJ1-1; V gene: TRBV7-9
CDR3 protein: CASSFSGGWTEAFF; CDR3 DNA: TGTGCCAGCAGTTTTTCGGGGGGCTGGACTGAAGCTTTCTTT; clone size: .; D gene: .; J gene: TRBJ1-1; V gene: TRBV6-1
CDR3 protein: CASSLPEDEQYF; CDR3 DNA: TGTGCCAGCAGCCTCCCTGAGGACGAGCAGTACTTC; clone size: .; D gene: .; J gene: TRBJ2-7; V gene: TRBV5-4
CDR3 protein: CASRRGAKTEAFF; CDR3 DNA: TGTGCCAGCAGGCGAGGGGCGAAAACTGAAGCTTTCTTT; clone size: .; D gene: .; J gene: TRBJ1-1; V gene: TRBV7-2
CDR3 protein: CASSTQEGFYEQYF; CDR3 DNA: TGTGCCAGCAGTACCCAAGAAGGATTCTACGAGCAGTACTTC; clone size: .; D gene: .; J gene: TRBJ2-7; V gene: TRBV25-1
CDR3 protein: CASSVVGTSDEQFF; CDR3 DNA: TGTGCCAGCAGCGTAGTTGGGACTAGCGATGAGCAGTTCTTC; clone size: .; D gene: TRBD2; J gene: TRBJ2-1; V gene: TRBV9
CDR3 protein: CSVTGGAGEKLFF; CDR3 DNA: TGCAGCGTAACAGGGGGCGCCGGTGAAAAACTGTTTTTT; clone size: few; D gene: TRBD1; J gene: TRBJ1-4; V gene: TRBV29-1
CDR3 protein: CASSPSGPPANYGYTF; CDR3 DNA: TGCGCCAGCAGCCCGTCGGGACCGCCAGCTAACTATGGCTACACCTTC; clone size: few; D gene: .; J gene: TRBJ1-2; V gene: TRBV4-3
CDR3 protein: CASSPEDGYEQYF; CDR3 DNA: TGTGCCAGCAGTCCCGAGGACGGATACGAGCAGTACTTC; clone size: .; D gene: .; J gene: TRBJ2-7; V gene: TRBV27
CDR3 protein: CASSQEPGQGEGYTF; CDR3 DNA: TGCGCCAGCAGCCAAGAACCGGGACAGGGAGAAGGCTACACCTTC; clone size: .; D gene: TRBD1; J gene: TRBJ1-2; V gene: TRBV4-1
CDR3 protein: CAISPGADSYEQYF; CDR3 DNA: TGTGCCATCAGTCCAGGGGCGGATTCCTACGAGCAGTACTTC; clone size: .; D gene: .; J gene: TRBJ2-7; V gene: TRBV10-3
CDR3 protein: CASSLLAGGPYEQYF; CDR3 DNA: TGTGCCAGCAGCTTATTAGCGGGAGGTCCCTACGAGCAGTACTTC; clone size: .; D gene: TRBD2; J gene: TRBJ2-7; V gene: TRBV11-2
CDR3 protein: CASSLDPYEQYF; CDR3 DNA: TGTGCCAGCAGCTTAGACCCGTACGAGCAGTACTTC; clone size: .; D gene: .; J gene: TRBJ2-7; V gene: TRBV7-9
CDR3 protein: CASRGGGLIGYTF; CDR3 DNA: TGTGCCAGCAGGGGCGGGGGGCTAATTGGCTACACCTTC; clone size: .; D gene: .; J gene: TRBJ1-2; V gene: TRBV2
CDR3 protein: CASSQPKFGTGAPISYEQYF; CDR3 DNA: TGCGCCAGCAGCCAACCCAAATTCGGGACAGGCGCTCCGATCTCCTACGAGCAGTACTTC; clone size: .; D gene: TRBD1; J gene: TRBJ2-7; V gene: TRBV5-1
CDR3 protein: CATMGANSYEQYF; CDR3 DNA: TGTGCCACCATGGGGGCTAACTCCTACGAGCAGTACTTC; clone size: .; D gene: .; J gene: TRBJ2-7; V gene: TRBV15
CDR3 protein: CASSLGDNEQFF; CDR3 DNA: TGTGCCAGCAGCTTAGGGGACAATGAGCAGTTCTTC; clone size: .; D gene: .; J gene: TRBJ2-1; V gene: TRBV11-3
CDR3 protein: CASSPDGAGVYEQYF; CDR3 DNA: TGTGCCAGCAGCCCTGATGGGGCAGGGGTGTACGAGCAGTACTTC; clone size: .; D gene: .; J gene: TRBJ2-7; V gene: TRBV5-4
CDR3 protein: CASSQDSSIYGYTF; CDR3 DNA: TGCGCCAGCAGCCAAGATTCCAGTATCTATGGCTACACCTTC; clone size: .; D gene: .; J gene: TRBJ1-2; V gene: TRBV4-3
CDR3 protein: CASSKALLAGGRGYTF; CDR3 DNA: TGTGCCAGCAGCAAAGCGCTTTTGGCAGGGGGCCGTGGCTACACCTTC; clone size: .; D gene: .; J gene: TRBJ1-2; V gene: TRBV21-1
CDR3 protein: CASSLVDSQDSYEQYF; CDR3 DNA: TGTGCCAGCAGCTTAGTTGACAGTCAAGACTCCTACGAGCAGTACTTC; clone size: .; D gene: .; J gene: TRBJ2-7; V gene: TRBV7-9
CDR3 protein: CASSPGLRGNSQYF; CDR3 DNA: TGTGCCAGCAGTCCGGGACTCAGGGGGAACTCGCAGTACTTC; clone size: .; D gene: .; J gene: TRBJ2-7; V gene: TRBV28
CDR3 protein: CASSYSTREKLFF; CDR3 DNA: TGTGCCAGCAGTTACTCGACACGAGAAAAACTGTTTTTT; clone size: .; D gene: .; J gene: TRBJ1-4; V gene: TRBV6-5
CDR3 protein: CASSSAQETQYF; CDR3 DNA: TGTGCCAGCAGCTCCGCCCAAGAGACCCAGTACTTC; clone size: .; D gene: .; J gene: TRBJ2-5; V gene: TRBV7-9
CDR3 protein: CASTDRVRRAYGYTF; CDR3 DNA: TGTGCCAGCACTGATCGGGTCCGGAGAGCCTATGGCTACACCTTC; clone size: .; D gene: .; J gene: TRBJ1-2; V gene: TRBV6-1